Sequencing of this T cell receptor beta chain was carried out in a study of shared clonotypes between healthy human individuals. This CDR3 has 14 residues. From germline, CDR1 is MNHEY and CDR2 SVGAGI. The V end lost 6 bases, the J end lost 0 bases, and 11 bases lay between the germline ends. The repertoire was sequenced with immunoSEQ multiplex PCR; TCRdb's copy has only in-frame clones and lacks some. The sample has 950,000 to 1,200,000 clones, approximately 80% seen once; the top ten hold approximately 0.95%. The TCR was taken from a man younger than 30 in good health. Some clones in this sample may be carry-over from other donors' samples. The gene calls are TRBV6-5 and TRBJ1-1; D is possibly TRBD1 (5 bases). Sequenced input: memory CD4+ T cells from PBMCs. The sample's subset: CD45RA-negative fraction. The CDR3 reads CASSEWGMNTEAFF. CDR3 sequence (DNA): TGTGCCAGCAGCGAGTGGGGCATGAACACTGAAGCTTTCTTT.